These 23 T cell receptor beta chains came from one sample sequenced in a study of vaccination effects on CD4 cells after COVID-19. Assay: immunoSEQ multiplex PCR; the TCRdb copy retains only in-frame clones and omits some. The sample contains over 45,000 clones, approximately 70% of which appear only once. Cultured cells yielded isolated CD4+ T cells after nine to ten days. Their cognate antigens are unknown. The material was CD4+ T cells from PBMCs cultured without peptide, obtained before COVID-19 vaccination. These receptors were obtained from a human donor who received a COVID-19 vaccine.

The chain recombines TRBV5-1 with TRBJ1-6; no definite D call. Between the trimmed V and J ends, which lost 0 bases and 2 bases, there was a span of 12 bases. CDR1 and CDR2 (germline): SGHRS, YFSETQ. The CDR3 spans 17 residues. CDR3 sequence (DNA): TGCGCCAGCAGCTTGGGTAGCGGCAGAGCCTATAATTCACCCCTCCACTTT. It specifies CASSLGSGRAYNSPLHF.

This clone has just a few counts. This rearrangement joins TRBV18 to TRBJ1-1; no clear D. Germline V gene lookup returns CDR1 KGHSH and CDR2 LQKENI. The CDR3 loop spans 15 amino acids. The germline V and J ends were trimmed by 3 bases and 7 bases, with 18 bases remaining between them. The CDR3 spells CASSPAPMGKVEAFF. The DNA for the CDR3 is TGTGCCAGCTCACCGGCTCCGATGGGGAAGGTTGAAGCTTTCTTT.

The chain has TRBV29-1 and TRBJ2-1; 14 bases fit TRBD2. V lost 6 bases, J lost 10 bases, and 8 bases stayed unmatched. There are 14 residues in the CDR3. The germline V gene encodes CDR1 SQVTM and CDR2 ANQGSEA. DNA for the CDR3: TGCAGCGTGACTAGCGGGGGGGCTCCTGGCGAGCAGTTCTTC. It encodes CSVTSGGAPGEQFF.

This chain joins TRBV28 and TRBJ2-7; possibly TRBD1 for D (8 bases). Trimming cost V 6 bases and J 3 bases, with 18 bases left between them. CDR1 MDHEN and CDR2 SYDVKM come from the germline V gene. The CDR3 has 15 amino acids. The CDR3 sequence: CASRGGGQDYYEQYF. DNA of the CDR3: TGTGCCAGCAGGGGAGGGGGACAGGACTACTACGAGCAGTACTTC.

The chain links TRBV24-1 to TRBJ2-7; possible D gene TRBD1, 6 bases. Germline-derived CDR1 and CDR2 are KGHDR and SFDVKD. CDR3 length: 13 residues. With 6 bases removed from V and 3 bases from J, the gap between germline ends came to 11 bases. CDR3 in amino acids: CATSPGQFYEQYF. CDR3 DNA: TGTGCCACCAGTCCCGGACAGTTCTACGAGCAGTACTTC.

In DNA, the CDR3 is TGTGCCAGCAGCGTGTCTCCCGGGGGCACCGGGGAGCTGTTTTTT. As protein: CASSVSPGGTGELFF. The V call is TRBV9, the J call TRBJ2-2; tentative D call: TRBD2 (6 bases). The V gene lost 2 bases and the J gene lost 4 bases, with 12 bases spanning the gap. The CDR3 runs 15 residues. Germline assignment: CDR1 SGDLS and CDR2 YYNGEE.

The rearrangement joins TRBV15 to TRBJ2-7, with D possibly TRBD1 on 5 matching bases. Trimming cost V 0 bases and J 2 bases, with 8 bases left between them. Germline CDR1 reads LNHNV; CDR2 reads YYDKDF (reference sequence). This CDR3 is built from 14 residues. CDR3 region: CATSRDQGPYEQYF. CDR3 nucleotides: TGTGCCACCAGCAGAGATCAGGGCCCCTACGAGCAGTACTTC.

The genes are TRBV4-2 and TRBJ1-1; D may be TRBD1 (6 bases). The CDR3 covers 15 residues. Germline-derived CDR1 and CDR2 are LGHNA and YNFKEQ. Trimming stripped 3 bases from V and 0 bases from J, with 11 bases between. CDR3 coding DNA: TGTGCCAGCAGCCAGACGGACAGAATGAACACTGAAGCTTTCTTT. Its translation is CASSQTDRMNTEAFF.

The chain has TRBV7-2 and TRBJ2-1; 8 positions agree with TRBD2. Germline CDR1 reads SGHTA; CDR2 reads FQGNSA. The CDR3 runs to 16 residues. With 0 bases clipped from V and 12 bases from J, the junction kept 13 bases outside the gene matches. The CDR3, as DNA: TGTGCCAGCAGCTTAGCACCCGGGAGGGGATACGGGGGGCAGTTCTTC. Its translation: CASSLAPGRGYGGQFF.

The V and J genes are TRBV4-2 and TRBJ2-1; TRBD1 is a possible D gene (6 bases). In germline, CDR1 is LGHNA, CDR2 YNFKEQ. V lost 0 bases, J lost 9 bases, and 9 bases lay in between. The length of the CDR3 is 13 residues. This chain's CDR3 is CASSQDGQTEQFF. CDR3 bases: TGTGCCAGCAGCCAAGACGGACAGACTGAGCAGTTCTTC.

The chain employs TRBV5-1 and TRBJ2-7; maybe TRBD2 (5 bases). Trimming left V 1 base short and J 2 bases short, with 10 bases between. The CDR3 consists of 14 residues. Per germline, CDR1 SGHRS and CDR2 YFSETQ. The CDR3 is CASSLTGSAYEQYF. The CDR3 nucleotides read TGCGCCAGCAGCTTGACGGGGTCCGCCTACGAGCAGTACTTC. Drawing the rest from reference TRBV5-1 and TRBJ2-7, the complete variable domain is KAGVTQTPRYLIKTRGQQVTLSCSPISGHRSVSWYQQTPGQGLQFLFEYFSETQRNKGNFPGRFSGRQFSNSRSEMNVSTLELGDSALYLCASSLTGSAYEQYFGPGTRLTVT.

DNA for the CDR3: TGCGCCAGCAGCTCCGGGACAGGGAATGAAAAACTGTTTTTT. Its translation: CASSSGTGNEKLFF. This chain connects TRBV5-1 to TRBJ1-4; 9 positions match TRBD1. V dropped 3 bases and J dropped 5; count of bases not matched to a gene: 2. Looked up from germline, CDR1 is SGHRS and CDR2 is YFSETQ. The CDR3 sequence is 14 residues long.

With regard to this clone: An end of the junction does not agree with germline; a read error may underlie this. This chain links TRBV7-7 with TRBJ2-1; D uncertain. In germline, CDR1 is SSHAT, CDR2 FNYEAQ (reference sequence). The CDR3 covers 15 residues. Here the CDR3 DNA reads TGTGCTAGCAGCCCAATTATCGGGTCCTACAATGAGCAGTTCTTC. Translated: CASSPIIGSYNEQFF.

The chain couples TRBV12-3 or TRBV12-4 to TRBJ1-4; D is ambiguous. The CDR3 totals 12 residues. V was shortened by 5 bases and J by 10 bases, with 11 bases between the two germline ends. The CDR3 region has the DNA TGTGCCAGCAGTATTGTGCCGTCAAAACTGTTTTTT. This gives the protein CASSIVPSKLFF.

V gene TRBV19 combines with J gene TRBJ1-2, with D maybe TRBD1 (5 bases). CDR3 length equals 15 residues. V was clipped by 10 bases and J by 5 bases, with 23 bases between them. CDR1 is LNHDA, CDR2 SQIVND, per germline (reference sequence). In nucleotides, the CDR3 is TGTGCCACAAACCCTGGCCCGGGGGGAGTTTATGGCTACACCTTC. Translated: CATNPGPGGVYGYTF.

The chain is built from TRBV5-1 and TRBJ2-5; D unclear. This CDR3 region has 13 residues. CDR1 is SGHRS, CDR2 YFSETQ, per germline. The germline V and J ends were trimmed by 0 bases and 3 bases, with 6 bases remaining between them. The CDR3 is CASSLEWEETQYF. The CDR3 DNA reads TGCGCCAGCAGCTTGGAATGGGAAGAGACCCAGTACTTC.

The table lists this clone with a few counts. V and J are TRBV11-2 and TRBJ2-7; TRBD2 aligns across 7 bases. The CDR3 has 16 amino acids. In germline, CDR1 is SGHAT, CDR2 FQNNGV. Trimming cost V 1 base and J 3 bases; bases outside gene matches: 9. CDR3 sequence (DNA): TGTGCCAGCAGCTTAGGGGGTGGGGCTAGCGGCTACGAGCAGTACTTC. This gives the protein CASSLGGGASGYEQYF.

This rearrangement joins TRBV30 to TRBJ1-6; D is unclear. Germline V lookup: CDR1 GTSNPN, CDR2 SVGIG (reference sequence). With 0 bases removed from V and 7 bases from J, the gap between germline ends came to 10 bases. CDR3 length: 14 amino acids. The CDR3 loop reads CAWSVLVGNSPLHF. As DNA, the CDR3 is TGTGCCTGGAGTGTACTGGTAGGGAATTCACCCCTCCACTTT.

The J gene is TRBJ1-2, the V gene TRBV13; 10 nucleotides align to TRBD1. The trim removed 1 base at V and 8 bases at J, leaving 1 base unmatched. The germline V gene has CDR1 PRHDT and CDR2 FYEKMQ (reference sequence). This CDR3 comprises 13 residues. The CDR3 loop reads CASSLATGGGYTF. The CDR3 DNA is TGTGCCAGCAGCTTAGCGACAGGGGGCGGCTACACCTTC.

CDR3 nucleotides: TGTGCCAGCAAGGCCTTAGCGGGAGCGTGGCATGAGCAGTTCTTC. The encoded protein is CASKALAGAWHEQFF. V gene TRBV6-5 combines with J gene TRBJ2-1, with TRBD2 matching 9 bases. The CDR3 totals 15 residues. With 7 bases clipped from V and 8 bases from J, the junction kept 12 bases outside the gene matches. CDR1 is MNHEY, CDR2 SVGAGI, per germline.

This clone was observed a handful of times. The rearrangement joins TRBV14 to TRBJ2-7; a possible D gene is TRBD1 (5 bases). This CDR3 spans 15 amino acids. Germline V gene data show CDR1 as SGHDN and CDR2 as FVKESK. Trimming cost V 1 base and J 2 bases, with 12 bases left between them. The CDR3 nucleotides read TGTGCCAGCAGCCAAGGGTGGCAGGGAACCTACGAGCAGTACTTC. This encodes CASSQGWQGTYEQYF.

The table lists this clone with a count of one. The chain joins TRBV6-2 or TRBV6-3 to TRBJ2-2; 13 bases match TRBD2. Germline V gene sequence: CDR1 MNHEY, CDR2 SVGEGT. Trimming took 4 bases from V and 2 from J; bases not matched to a gene: 13. There are 20 residues in the CDR3. CDR3 nucleotides: TGTGCCAGCAGTTCGGAAACAGGGGGACTAGCGGGACCAAACACCGGGGAGCTGTTTTTT. Its protein is CASSSETGGLAGPNTGELFF.

V and J are TRBV6-5 and TRBJ1-5; perhaps TRBD1 as D (6 bases). V dropped 4 bases and J dropped 4 bases, with 14 bases sitting between them. The CDR3 is made up of 15 amino acids. The germline V gene has CDR1 MNHEY and CDR2 SVGAGI. The CDR3 coding sequence is TGTGCCAGCAGTTCGACAGGTTTGGGAAATCAGCCCCAGCATTTT. It specifies CASSSTGLGNQPQHF.